One T cell receptor beta chain is described in this entry. What it binds is not known. These data come from a study of identical twins. Overall study results and limits: Invariant MAIT and iNKT cells could partly confound zero-insertion analyses.

TCRdb independently ran MiXCR on the 5' RACE reads; one entry per CDR3 protein. The data contain a few hundred thousand distinct CDR3 sequences, about 8.3% of them singletons. Germline V lookup: CDR1 LGHNA, CDR2 YNFKEQ. V lost 1 base, J lost 2 bases, and 13 bases stayed unmatched. This CDR3 has 18 amino acids. In addition, the sample was reused for a study of yellow fever vaccine responses in identical twins.

Material for sequencing was CD8+ T cells sorted from blood. The chain links TRBV4-2 to TRBJ2-7, with 8 bases that match TRBD2. The clonotype was recovered from a woman younger than 35 in good health. CDR3 nucleotides: TGTGCCAGCAGCCAAGGACTAATCACTAGCGGCCTAACCTACGAGCAGTACTTC. Protein product: CASSQGLITSGLTYEQYF.